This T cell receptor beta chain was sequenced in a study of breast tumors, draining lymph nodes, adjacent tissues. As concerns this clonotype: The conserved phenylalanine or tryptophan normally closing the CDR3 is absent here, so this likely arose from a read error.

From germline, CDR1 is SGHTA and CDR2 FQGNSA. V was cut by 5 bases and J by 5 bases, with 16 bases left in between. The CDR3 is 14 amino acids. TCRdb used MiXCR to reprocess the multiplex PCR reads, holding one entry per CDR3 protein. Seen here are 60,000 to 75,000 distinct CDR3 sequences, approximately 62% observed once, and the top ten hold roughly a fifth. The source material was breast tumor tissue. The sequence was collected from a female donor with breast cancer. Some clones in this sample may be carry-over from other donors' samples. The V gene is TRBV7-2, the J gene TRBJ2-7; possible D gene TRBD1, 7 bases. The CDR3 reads CASSQDRAGNEQYP. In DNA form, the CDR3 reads TGTGCCAGCAGCCAAGACAGGGCGGGGAACGAGCAGTACCCC.